Sequencing of this TCR beta chain was carried out in a study of Ad26.COV2.S vaccination and SARS-CoV-2 variants. Deletions cut 7 bases from V and 5 bases from J, with 11 bases between. The CDR3 covers 12 residues. Sequencing used immunoSEQ multiplex PCR; TCRdb keeps in-frame clones, though not all of them. The table lists 440,000 or so clones, 92% of them singletons. Treatment: roughly 19 received Ad26.COV2.S at low or high dose, single or two shots; about 5 received placebo; per-sample allocation not given. The investigators took samples on day 63 after the first vaccine or placebo injection. The origin of this receptor is a person aged 18 to 65 who received the Ad26.COV2.S COVID-19 vaccine or a placebo. The chain couples TRBV12-3 or TRBV12-4 to TRBJ2-5; either TRBD1 or TRBD2 may fit D (6 bases each). Source: peripheral blood, taken in a trial of Ad26.COV2.S vaccine versus placebo. The CDR3 DNA is TGTGCCAGCAAGGGGGGTTGGGAGACCCAGTACTTC. The encoded protein is CASKGGWETQYF.